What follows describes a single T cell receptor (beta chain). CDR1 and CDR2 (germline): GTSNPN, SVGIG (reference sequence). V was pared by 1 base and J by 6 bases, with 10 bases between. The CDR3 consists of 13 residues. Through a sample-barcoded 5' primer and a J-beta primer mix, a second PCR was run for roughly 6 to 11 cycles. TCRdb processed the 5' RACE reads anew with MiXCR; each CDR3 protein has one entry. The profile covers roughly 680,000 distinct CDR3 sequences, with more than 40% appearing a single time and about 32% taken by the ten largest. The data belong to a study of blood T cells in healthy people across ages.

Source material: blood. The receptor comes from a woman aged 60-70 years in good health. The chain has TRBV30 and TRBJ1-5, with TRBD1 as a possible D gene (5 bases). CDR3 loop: CAWSGEGRQPQHF. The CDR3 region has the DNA TGTGCCTGGAGTGGGGAGGGGCGTCAGCCCCAGCATTTT. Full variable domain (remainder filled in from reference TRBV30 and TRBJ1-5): SQTIHQWPATLVQPVGSPLSLECTVEGTSNPNLYWYRQAAGRGLQLLFYSVGIGQISSEVPQNLSASRPQDRQFILSSKKLLLSDSGFYLCAWSGEGRQPQHFGDGTRLSIL.